Listed here are 7 T cell receptor beta chains from one sample, sequenced in a study of blood T cell repertoires in COVID-19. TCRdb's table, derived via immunoSEQ multiplex PCR, lists solely in-frame clones and lacks some. Among some 190,000 clones listed, roughly 80% were seen once. Sample: PBMCs or T cells enriched from blood (not recorded which). These receptor sequences come from a man aged 55 to 69 who had been exposed to COVID-19.

The V and J genes are TRBV5-6 and TRBJ2-2; tentatively, D is TRBD2 (6 bases). The CDR3 has 18 residues. Germline V lookup: CDR1 SGHDT, CDR2 YYEEEE. Trimming pared 3 bases from V and 0 bases from J, leaving 18 bases between. In DNA form, the CDR3 reads TGTGCCAGCAGCTGGTCCCTTTTAGCGGTTTCGAACACCGGGGAGCTGTTTTTT. This sequence encodes CASSWSLLAVSNTGELFF.

The chain couples TRBV5-1 to TRBJ2-3; tentative D call: TRBD2 (5 bases). The V gene lost 0 bases and the J gene lost 5 bases, with 13 bases spanning the gap. CDR3 length: 15 amino acids. From germline, CDR1 is SGHRS and CDR2 YFSETQ. CDR3 in amino acids: CASSLEAESLDTQYF. The CDR3 DNA is TGCGCCAGCAGCTTGGAAGCGGAGAGTTTAGATACGCAGTATTTT.

The J gene is TRBJ2-7, the V gene TRBV27, with D uncertain. Germline V CDR1 and CDR2: MNHEY, SMNVEV (reference sequence). The CDR3 is made up of 10 amino acids. V gave up 7 bases and J gave up 2 bases, with 3 bases separating them. CDR3 sequence: CASITYEQYF. The DNA for the CDR3 is TGTGCCAGCATCACCTACGAGCAGTACTTC.

This chain links TRBV7-2 with TRBJ2-7; D not resolved. The germline CDR1 and CDR2 sequences are SGHTA and FQGNSA. The CDR3 runs to 16 residues. V shed 1 base and J shed 0 bases, with 13 bases lying between them. Written as DNA, the CDR3 is TGTGCCAGCAGCTTAGACGCGGCCACTCGCTCCTACGAGCAGTACTTC. Translation: CASSLDAATRSYEQYF.

The J gene is TRBJ2-3, the V gene TRBV2; 9 bases align to TRBD2. Germline-derived CDR1 and CDR2 are SNHLY and FYNNEI. The CDR3 is 16 residues long. Trimming cost V 1 base and J 3 bases; bases outside gene matches: 5. The CDR3 nucleotides read TGTGCCAGCAGTGAAGGTCGTCTAGCGGGGACAGATACGCAGTATTTT. Translating it yields CASSEGRLAGTDTQYF.

The chain has TRBV18 and TRBJ2-7; D possibly corresponds to TRBD2 (7 bases). CDR1 and CDR2 (germline): KGHSH, LQKENI. Trimming pared 3 bases from V and 0 bases from J, leaving 18 bases between. The CDR3 covers 17 residues. DNA of the CDR3: TGTGCCAGCTCACCTAGCGATGGGGGGGCGGCCTCCTACGAGCAGTACTTC. The encoded protein is CASSPSDGGAASYEQYF.

The rearrangement uses TRBV18 and TRBJ2-2, with TRBD1 as a possible D gene (6 bases). Germline V gene data show CDR1 as KGHSH and CDR2 as LQKENI. The CDR3 is made up of 16 amino acids. The V end was cut by 1 base, the J end by 2 bases, with 11 bases between. The CDR3 nucleotides read TGTGCCAGCTCACCACTAGGGGGATCAAACACCGGGGAGCTGTTTTTT. Translation: CASSPLGGSNTGELFF.